The subject of this entry is one T cell receptor (beta chain). The germline V gene encodes CDR1 SEHNR and CDR2 FQNEAQ (reference sequence). There are 13 residues in the CDR3. Trimming removed 7 bases from V and 6 bases from J, with 15 bases in between. The sample belongs to a study of OX40 agonist ivuxolimab in advanced cancers. Using immunoSEQ multiplex PCR, the repertoire was profiled, and TCRdb retains in-frame clones only, with some absent. The profile shows 65,000 to 90,000 clones, roughly 92% of them singletons. The chain links TRBV7-9 to TRBJ1-1, with unresolved D. The starting material was CD4+ or CD8+ T cells sorted from blood, obtained in a trial of the OX40 agonist ivuxolimab. This sequence originates from an adult with an advanced solid tumor such as melanoma, head and neck, liver or kidney cancer. The CDR3 reads CASTSPQSPEAFF. In nucleotides, the CDR3 is TGTGCCAGCACCTCCCCCCAGAGTCCTGAAGCTTTCTTT.